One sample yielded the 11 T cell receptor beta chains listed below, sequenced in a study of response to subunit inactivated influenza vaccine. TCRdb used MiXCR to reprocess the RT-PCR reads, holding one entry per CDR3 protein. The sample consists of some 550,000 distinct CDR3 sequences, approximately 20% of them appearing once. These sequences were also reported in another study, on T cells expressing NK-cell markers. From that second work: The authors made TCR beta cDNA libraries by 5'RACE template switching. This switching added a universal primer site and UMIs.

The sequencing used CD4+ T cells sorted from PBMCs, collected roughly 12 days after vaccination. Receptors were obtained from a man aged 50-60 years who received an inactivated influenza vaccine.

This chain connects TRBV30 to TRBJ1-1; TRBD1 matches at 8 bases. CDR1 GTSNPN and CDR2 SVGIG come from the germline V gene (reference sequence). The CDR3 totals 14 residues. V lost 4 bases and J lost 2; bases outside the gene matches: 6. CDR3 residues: CAWKGDRSNTEAFF. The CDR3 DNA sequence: TGTGCCTGGAAGGGGGACAGGTCAAACACTGAAGCTTTCTTT.

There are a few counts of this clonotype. CDR3 protein: CASSVRTDLNTEAFF. The CDR3 nucleotides are TGTGCCAGCAGCGTCCGGACAGACTTGAACACTGAAGCTTTCTTT. The genes are TRBV7-2 and TRBJ1-1; possibly TRBD1 for D (6 bases). V was clipped by 5 bases and J by 0 bases, with 13 bases between them. The germline V gene has CDR1 SGHTA and CDR2 FQGNSA. CDR3 size: 15 residues. Using reference TRBV7-2 and TRBJ1-1 for the parts outside the CDR3, the full variable domain is GAGVSQSPSNKVTEKGKDVELRCDPISGHTALYWYRQSLGQGLEFLIYFQGNSAPDKSGLPSDRFSAERTGGSVSTLTIQRTQQEDSAVYLCASSVRTDLNTEAFFGQGTRLTVV.

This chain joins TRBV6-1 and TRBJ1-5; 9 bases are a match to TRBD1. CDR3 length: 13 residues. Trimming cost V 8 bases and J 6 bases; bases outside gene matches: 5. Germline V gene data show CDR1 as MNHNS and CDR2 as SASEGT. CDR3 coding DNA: TGTGCCAGCCGCCCGACAGGGGGTCAGCCCCAGCATTTT. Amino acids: CASRPTGGQPQHF.

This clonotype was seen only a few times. The CDR3 sequence is CSARRPSTNTGELFF. DNA of the CDR3: TGCAGTGCTAGAAGACCTAGCACGAACACCGGGGAGCTGTTTTTT. The rearrangement links TRBV20-1 to TRBJ2-2; the D gene is possibly TRBD2 (5 bases). The CDR3 runs 15 residues. Trimming left V 2 bases short and J 0 bases short, with 10 bases between. From germline, CDR1 is DFQATT and CDR2 SNEGSKA (reference sequence).

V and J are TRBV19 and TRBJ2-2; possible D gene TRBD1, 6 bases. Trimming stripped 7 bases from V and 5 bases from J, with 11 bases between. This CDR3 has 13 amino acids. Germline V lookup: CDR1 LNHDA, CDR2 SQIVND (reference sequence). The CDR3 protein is CASNNRVTGELFF. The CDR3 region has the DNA TGTGCCAGTAACAACAGGGTTACCGGGGAGCTGTTTTTT.

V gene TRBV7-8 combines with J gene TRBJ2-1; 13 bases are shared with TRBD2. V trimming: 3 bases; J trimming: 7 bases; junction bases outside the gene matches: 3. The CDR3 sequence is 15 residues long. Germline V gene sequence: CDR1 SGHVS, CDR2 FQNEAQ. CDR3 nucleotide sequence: TGTGCCAGCAGCTTGTGGACTAGCGGGGGTAATGAGCAGTTCTTC. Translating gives CASSLWTSGGNEQFF.

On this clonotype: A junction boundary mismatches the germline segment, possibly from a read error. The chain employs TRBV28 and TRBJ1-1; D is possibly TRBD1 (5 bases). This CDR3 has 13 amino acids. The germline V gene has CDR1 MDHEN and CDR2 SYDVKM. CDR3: CAGSVGGVTEAFF. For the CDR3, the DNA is TGTGCCGGCAGTGTCGGGGGAGTCACTGAAGCTTTCTTT.

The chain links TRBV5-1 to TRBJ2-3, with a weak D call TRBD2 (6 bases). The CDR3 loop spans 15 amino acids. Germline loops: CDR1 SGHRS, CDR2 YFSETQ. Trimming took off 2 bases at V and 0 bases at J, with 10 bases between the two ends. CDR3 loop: CASSFSGPSTDTQYF. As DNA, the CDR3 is TGCGCCAGCAGCTTTAGCGGACCAAGCACAGATACGCAGTATTTT.

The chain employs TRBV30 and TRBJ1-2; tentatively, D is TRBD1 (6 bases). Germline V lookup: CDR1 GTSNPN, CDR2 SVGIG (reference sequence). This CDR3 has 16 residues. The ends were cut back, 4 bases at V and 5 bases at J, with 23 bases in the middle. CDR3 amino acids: CAWTKKGGGLGYGYTF. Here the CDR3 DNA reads TGTGCCTGGACGAAGAAAGGAGGGGGGCTGGGTTATGGCTACACCTTC.

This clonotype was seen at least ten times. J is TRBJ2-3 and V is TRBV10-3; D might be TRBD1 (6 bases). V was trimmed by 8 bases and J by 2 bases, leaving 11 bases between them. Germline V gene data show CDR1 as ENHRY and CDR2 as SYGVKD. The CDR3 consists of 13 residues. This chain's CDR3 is CAIGGQHTDTQYF. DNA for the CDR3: TGTGCCATCGGGGGACAACACACAGATACGCAGTATTTT.

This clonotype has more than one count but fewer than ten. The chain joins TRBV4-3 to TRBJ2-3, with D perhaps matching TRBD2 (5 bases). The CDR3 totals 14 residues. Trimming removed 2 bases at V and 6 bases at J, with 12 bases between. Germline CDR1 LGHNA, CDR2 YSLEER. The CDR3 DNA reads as TGCGCCAGCAGCCAACAGGCAGGCGGGGATACGCAGTATTTT. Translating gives CASSQQAGGDTQYF.